This record concerns one T cell receptor (beta chain) sequence. This record belongs to a study of technical replicates of blood from a few donors. Generated by immunoSEQ multiplex PCR, the TCRdb table keeps only in-frame clones and is missing some. In the table there are approximately 82,000 clones, more than 85% of which are singletons. Germline lookup yields CDR1 WSHSY and CDR2 SAAADI. This CDR3 has 15 residues. J lost 0 bases, V lost 6 bases, and 5 bases had no gene match. The sample comprised T cells isolated from PBMCs. The chain combines TRBV10-2 with TRBJ1-3; 7 bases are shared with TRBD1. The sequence was obtained from a human donor in good health. Some clones in this sample may be carry-over from other donors' samples. The CDR3 DNA reads as TGCGCCAGCAGCAGACAGGGCCTCTCTGGAAACACCATATATTTT. Translating it yields CASSRQGLSGNTIYF.